There are a few counts of the clone carrying this T cell receptor beta chain. Its antigen is undetermined. This CDR3 spans 14 amino acids. Germline CDR1 is SEHNR and CDR2 is FQNEAQ (reference sequence). Unmatched junction bases numbered 6, after V lost 5 bases and J lost 5 bases. Unique molecular identifiers were affixed to single, distinct cDNA molecules. TCRdb processed the 5' RACE reads anew with MiXCR; each CDR3 protein has one entry. Of about 99,000 distinct CDR3 sequences in the sample, over 15% were seen once. This record belongs to a study of early T cells in non-severe SARS-CoV-2 infection. Study overall: From unsorted whole blood, bulk RNA was sequenced, and the chains remained unpaired. Study results and limitations: Private and CD4 specificities were missed by VDJdb matching, skewed to anti-spike CD8.

This clonotype originated in an adult who was a healthcare worker with PCR-confirmed SARS-CoV-2 infection or an uninfected control (not recorded which). The sample consisted of whole blood. The chain employs TRBV7-9 and TRBJ2-5; 9 bases align to TRBD1. The CDR3, as DNA: TGTGCCAGCAGCATGACAGGGGGAGCGGAGACCCAGTACTTC. Its translation: CASSMTGGAETQYF.